This paragraph reports one TCR beta chain. Its specificity is not known. As every portion of the isolated RNA was reverse transcribed, the sequencing read expressed TCRB transcripts. The data were produced by immunoSEQ multiplex PCR, yet TCRdb's version contains in-frame clones alone and is incomplete. The sample has about 230,000 clones, 16% seen once; the top ten hold about 0.085%. These data belong to a study of beta chain features in type 1 diabetes. Regarding the study as a whole: Moderate yet significant TCRB CDR3 shortening was seen in Type 1 diabetes patients in all four CD4+ subsets.

CDR1 and CDR2 from the germline V gene are SGHAT and FQNNGV. This CDR3 comprises 14 residues. The V gene end was trimmed by 8 bases and the J gene end by 2 bases; junction bases not matched to a gene: 7. V usage is TRBV11-2 and J usage is TRBJ2-7; 9 bases agree with TRBD1. The receptor was derived from a man aged 25-45 years with type 1 diabetes. The specimen sequenced was naive CD4+ T cells from blood. The CDR3 is CASGKTGGPYEQYF. Written as DNA, the CDR3 is TGTGCCAGCGGCAAGACAGGGGGTCCCTACGAGCAGTACTTC. Full variable domain (missing parts from reference TRBV11-2 and TRBJ2-7): EAGVAQSPRYKIIEKRQSVAFWCNPISGHATLYWYQQILGQGPKLLIQFQNNGVVDDSQLPKDRFSAERLKGVDSTLKIQPAKLEDSAVYLCASGKTGGPYEQYFGPGTRLTVT.